Below, 26 T cell receptor beta chains from the same sample are listed, as sequenced in a study of metastatic and nonmetastatic thyroid tumors. Patients had received no treatment of any kind before thyroid surgery. TCRdb re-clonotyped the PCR reads through MiXCR. This table has some 30,000 clones, about 18% appearing once. The specimen was blood. The receptor source for this set is a female donor with papillary thyroid cancer or a benign thyroid nodule (not recorded which). Some clones in this sample may be carry-over from other donors' samples.

This clone was observed at least ten times. The CDR3 nucleotides read TGCAGCGTCGGACAGGGTGACGGCTACACCTTC. It translates to CSVGQGDGYTF. The chain recombines TRBV29-1 with TRBJ1-2, with 8 bases aligning to TRBD1. J gave up 8 bases and V 6 bases, and 5 bases lay outside the gene matches. CDR1 and CDR2 (germline): SQVTM, ANQGSEA. This CDR3 is built from 11 residues.

This chain uses TRBV20-1 with TRBJ2-3; D not resolved. CDR3 size: 16 residues. CDR1 DFQATT and CDR2 SNEGSKA come from the germline V gene (reference sequence). The V and J ends lost 0 bases and 0 bases respectively, with 13 bases between them. Written as DNA, the CDR3 is TGCAGTGCTAGAGATAGTGGGCGACCAAGCACAGATACGCAGTATTTT. It codes for CSARDSGRPSTDTQYF.

Within the sample, this clone is medium-sized (0.01 to 0.1%). The chain carries TRBV15 and TRBJ2-5; D possibly corresponds to TRBD2 (6 bases). This CDR3 contains 14 residues. Germline CDR1 and CDR2: LNHNV and YYDKDF (reference sequence). The germline V and J ends were trimmed by 8 bases and 2 bases, with 15 bases remaining between them. Written as DNA, the CDR3 is TGTGCCACCTCCTGGGACTTCACACAAGAGACCCAGTACTTC. Protein product: CATSWDFTQETQYF.

This clone has a handful of counts. The chain is built from TRBV28 and TRBJ1-2; a possible D gene is TRBD1 (6 bases). Germline V CDR1 and CDR2: MDHEN, SYDVKM. This CDR3 comprises 15 residues. Between the trimmed V and J ends, which lost 5 bases and 7 bases, there was a span of 20 bases. The CDR3: CASSEWGTGRGGYTF. In DNA, the CDR3 is TGTGCCAGCAGTGAATGGGGAACAGGGCGTGGTGGCTACACCTTC.

Comments on this clone: One junction end disagrees with the germline gene, perhaps due to a read error. The chain uses TRBV7-6 and TRBJ1-6; tentative D call: TRBD1 (5 bases). The CDR3 is 13 amino acids. Germline loops: CDR1 SGHVS, CDR2 FNYEAQ. The CDR3 sequence: CVSSSVGGSPLHF. The CDR3 DNA is TGTGTCAGCAGCTCCGTCGGGGGATCGCCCCTCCACTTT.

This clone was counted at least ten times. The chain combines TRBV5-1 with TRBJ1-3; TRBD1 matches 12 bases. Looked up from germline, CDR1 is SGHRS and CDR2 is YFSETQ. V dropped 4 bases and J dropped 3; count of bases not matched to a gene: 5. The CDR3 runs 16 residues. The CDR3 protein is CASSAGQGAFGNTIYF. The CDR3 DNA follows: TGCGCCAGCAGCGCGGGACAGGGGGCATTTGGAAACACCATATATTTT.

This clone appeared many times. It may be a read error: a sequence one base away is much more abundant. The conserved final phenylalanine or tryptophan is absent from the CDR3, which likely points to a read error. This chain connects TRBV28 to TRBJ1-2; D gene unclear. There are 14 residues in the CDR3. The V gene lost 5 bases and the J gene lost 4 bases, with 14 bases spanning the gap. CDR1 and CDR2 (germline): MDHEN, SYDVKM. The CDR3 nucleotides read TGTGCCAGCAGTCCGGCCCAGCCGCTCTATGGCTACACCTCC. Residues: CASSPAQPLYGYTS.

Many counts were recorded for this clone. A much larger clonotype is one base distant, so this may be a read error. This CDR3 fails to terminate in the conserved phenylalanine or tryptophan, so it likely reflects a read error. The gene calls are TRBV28 and TRBJ1-1, with no clear D. The length of the CDR3 is 11 residues. V lost 3 bases and J 8 bases, leaving 7 bases between the germline ends. Germline V gives CDR1 MDHEN, CDR2 SYDVKM. CDR3 region: CASSLAREAFS. The CDR3 coding sequence is TGTGCCAGCAGTTTGGCCAGGGAAGCTTTCTCT.

The genes are TRBV5-5 and TRBJ1-1, with unresolved D. Trimming pared 3 bases from V and 4 bases from J, leaving 16 bases between. Germline loops: CDR1 SGHKS, CDR2 YYEKEE (reference sequence). CDR3 size: 15 residues. Written as DNA, the CDR3 is TGTGCCAGCAGCTCGTCGCGGACCCTCGCCACTGAAGCTTTCTTT. It translates to CASSSSRTLATEAFF.

In the case of this clone: In this CDR3 the conserved last residue, phenylalanine or tryptophan, is missing, so a read error is likely. The DNA is omitted, as the CDR3 cannot be located on it reliably, and the CDR3 follows TCRdb's listing. This chain connects TRBV11-2 to TRBJ2-1. Germline V gene sequence: CDR1 SGHAT, CDR2 FQNNGV. The CDR3 adds up to 15 amino acids, both ends counted. Here the CDR3 reads CASSLVAASYNEQDY.

Sample share makes this clone medium-sized. V and J are TRBV6-1 and TRBJ1-6; a possible D gene is TRBD1 (5 bases). The germline CDR1 and CDR2 sequences are MNHNS and SASEGT. The CDR3 consists of 16 residues. Trimming pared 6 bases from V and 7 bases from J, leaving 19 bases between. Written as DNA, the CDR3 is TGTGCCAGCAGAGTAACCGGGACGCAGAAAAATTCACCCCTCCACTTT. Amino acids: CASRVTGTQKNSPLHF.

J is TRBJ2-1 and V is TRBV2, with D perhaps given as TRBD1 or TRBD2 (5 bases each). This CDR3 is 15 amino acids long. The germline V gene has CDR1 SNHLY and CDR2 FYNNEI. Trimming cost V 4 bases and J 9 bases, with 19 bases left between them. The chain's CDR3 is CASSGPGLARAEQFF. In nucleotides, the CDR3 is TGTGCCAGCAGTGGGCCAGGACTCGCCAGGGCTGAGCAGTTCTTC. Combining the CDR3 with reference TRBV2 and TRBJ2-1 gives the whole variable domain EPEVTQTPSHQVTQMGQEVILRCVPISNHLYFYWYRQILGQKVEFLVSFYNNEISEKSEIFDDQFSVERPDGSNFTLKIRSTKLEDSAMYFCASSGPGLARAEQFFGPGTRLTVL.

This clone turned up a few times. V gene TRBV6-5 combines with J gene TRBJ1-1; the D is unclear. V was cut by 1 base and J by 12 bases, with 15 bases left in between. Germline V lookup: CDR1 MNHEY, CDR2 SVGAGI. This CDR3 has 13 residues. Here the CDR3 reads CASSYLANTDTFF. In DNA form, the CDR3 reads TGTGCCAGCAGTTACTTAGCTAACACTGACACTTTCTTT.

This clone has a count of ten or more. Its ends do not fully match the called genes, so a read error is possible. The genes are TRBV7-7 and TRBJ2-1; no clear D gene. Germline CDR1 is SSHAT and CDR2 is FNYEAQ (reference sequence). The CDR3 extends over 13 amino acids. The CDR3, as DNA: TGTGCTAGCAGTCTTGGAGCTTACAATGAGCAGTTCTTC. Residues: CASSLGAYNEQFF. Complete variable domain (other parts from reference TRBV7-7 and TRBJ2-1): GAGVSQSPRYKVTKRGQDVTLRCDPISSHATLYWYQQALGQGPEFLTYFNYEAQPDKSGLPSDRFSAERPEGSISTLTIQRTEQRDSAMYRCASSLGAYNEQFFGPGTRLTVL.

J is TRBJ1-6 and V is TRBV28; 10 positions match TRBD1. From germline, CDR1 is MDHEN and CDR2 SYDVKM. CDR3 size: 15 residues. Unmatched junction bases numbered 8, after V lost 5 bases and J lost 10 bases. The CDR3 protein is CASSPGTGEGSPLHF. DNA of the CDR3: TGTGCCAGCAGTCCCGGGACAGGGGAGGGGTCACCCCTCCACTTT.

This clone was recorded at least ten times. CDR3 residues: CASSYFGLAGGNEQFF. The CDR3 DNA reads as TGTGCCAGCAGTTACTTCGGACTAGCGGGAGGCAATGAGCAGTTCTTC. The genes are TRBV6-5 and TRBJ2-1; TRBD2 matches at 14 bases. The CDR3 contains 16 residues. V dropped 1 base and J dropped 6; count of bases not matched to a gene: 2. Germline assignment: CDR1 MNHEY and CDR2 SVGAGI.

The sample holds many counts of this clone. The CDR3 nucleotides read TGTGCCAGCAGCACCCGTCCTAGCTCCTACAATGAGCAGTTCTTC. Translation gives CASSTRPSSYNEQFF. The V and J genes are TRBV12-3 or TRBV12-4 and TRBJ2-1; D unclear. Trimming left V 6 bases short and J 0 bases short, with 12 bases between. The CDR3 length is 15 residues.

The V and J genes are TRBV20-1 and TRBJ2-1; D not resolved. Germline lookup yields CDR1 DFQATT and CDR2 SNEGSKA (reference sequence). V was clipped by 4 bases and J by 5 bases, with 3 bases between them. There are 10 residues in the CDR3. CDR3 nucleotide sequence: TGCAGTGCTACTAACAATGAGCAGTTCTTC. Translating it yields CSATNNEQFF.

By frequency in the sample, this clone is medium-sized. The J gene is TRBJ1-4, the V gene TRBV4-1, with 10 bases that match TRBD1. This CDR3 spans 13 amino acids. The V segment lost 8 bases and the J segment 8 bases; nucleotides outside the gene matches: 5. CDR1 and CDR2 (germline): MGHRA, YSYEKL. The DNA for the CDR3 is TGCGCCAGCGGGTGGACAGGGGGGGAAAAACTGTTTTTT. This codes for CASGWTGGEKLFF.

There are many counts of this clone. The chain uses TRBV20-1 and TRBJ1-6; possibly TRBD1 for D (6 bases). The germline V gene has CDR1 DFQATT and CDR2 SNEGSKA (reference sequence). The CDR3 has 12 residues. The CDR3 loop is CSRQANNSPLHF. CDR3 DNA sequence: TGCAGCAGACAGGCCAATAATTCACCCCTCCACTTT.

This clone was recorded once. The rearrangement links TRBV30 to TRBJ2-7, with 12 bases lining up with TRBD2. The J segment lost 3 bases and the V segment lost 5 bases, leaving 5 bases of the junction unmatched. Germline V gene lookup returns CDR1 GTSNPN and CDR2 SVGIG (reference sequence). The CDR3 extends over 14 amino acids. In DNA form, the CDR3 reads TGTGCCTGGTCGAGACTAGCGGGAGTCTACGAGCAGTACTTC. Amino acids: CAWSRLAGVYEQYF.

This clone was counted at least ten times. CDR3 sequence (DNA): TGTGCCAGCAGCTTGGCCCCGAACACTGAAGCTTTCTTT. Translation: CASSLAPNTEAFF. The rearrangement links TRBV5-5 to TRBJ1-1, with D unclear. The V gene lost 0 bases and the J gene lost 1 base, with 4 bases spanning the gap. This CDR3 comprises 13 residues. Per the germline V gene, CDR1 is SGHKS and CDR2 is YYEKEE (reference sequence).

This chain joins TRBV28 and TRBJ1-1; no definite D call. Germline V CDR1 and CDR2: MDHEN, SYDVKM. The CDR3 is made up of 14 amino acids. With 1 base removed from V and 2 bases from J, the gap between germline ends came to 8 bases. In DNA form, the CDR3 reads TGTGCCAGCAGTTTATTCCACTCTAACACTGAAGCTTTCTTT. It is translated as CASSLFHSNTEAFF.

The sample holds many counts of this clone. This sample also contains other DNA sequences that code for the same CDR3. The chain is built from TRBV7-9 and TRBJ2-7; 8 nucleotides agree with TRBD1. Unmatched junction bases numbered 6, after V lost 5 bases and J lost 3 bases. The CDR3 covers 14 residues. CDR1 SEHNR and CDR2 FQNEAQ come from the germline V gene (reference sequence). DNA of the CDR3: TGTGCCAGCAGCCACCGGGACAGGAACTACGAGCAGTACTTC. This sequence encodes CASSHRDRNYEQYF. Variable domain in full (rest from reference TRBV7-9 and TRBJ2-7): DTGVSQNPRHKITKRGQNVTFRCDPISEHNRLYWYRQTLGQGPEFLTYFQNEAQLEKSRLLSDRFSAERPKGSFSTLEIQRTEQGDSAMYLCASSHRDRNYEQYFGPGTRLTVT.

In this sample, this clone turned up many times. The chain recombines TRBV19 with TRBJ1-6; perhaps TRBD1 as D (5 bases). The CDR3 extends over 14 amino acids. V lost 5 bases to trimming and J lost 8 bases, with 13 bases between them. Germline V gene lookup returns CDR1 LNHDA and CDR2 SQIVND (reference sequence). Here the CDR3 DNA reads TGTGCCAGTAGTTCTGGCAGGGTGGATTCACCCCTCCACTTT. Protein sequence: CASSSGRVDSPLHF.

There are many counts of this clone. The chain is built from TRBV12-3 or TRBV12-4 and TRBJ1-1, with TRBD1 matching 10 bases. The CDR3 has 15 amino acids. V lost 5 bases to trimming and J lost 5 bases; unmatched junction nucleotides: 8. The CDR3 nucleotides read TGTGCCAGCAGTCGACCGGGACAGGGGTGGACTGAAGCTTTCTTT. This translates into CASSRPGQGWTEAFF.